This T cell receptor beta chain was captured in a study of OX40 agonist ivuxolimab in advanced cancers. Overall study findings and caveats: Those patients achieving a partial response at 0.1-3.0 mg/kg showed among the lowest clonal expansion.

A remark on this clone: What it binds is not known. Its ends do not fully match the called genes, so a read error is possible.

Germline CDR1 and CDR2: SGHRS and YFSETQ. The CDR3 covers 15 residues. The method was immunoSEQ multiplex PCR; TCRdb's version includes in-frame clones alone and lacks a portion of them. The sample gives 80,000 to 85,000 clones, about 82% of which show up once; 6.5% is in the top ten. The chain recombines TRBV5-1 with TRBJ2-2; 9 positions agree with TRBD2. The sample consisted of CD4+ or CD8+ T cells sorted from blood, taken in a trial of the OX40 agonist ivuxolimab. This TCR was sampled from an adult with an advanced solid tumor such as melanoma, head and neck, liver or kidney cancer. The CDR3 here is CASTVGAGGPGKLFF. The CDR3, as DNA: TGCGCCAGCACCGTAGGAGCGGGAGGTCCCGGGAAGCTGTTTTTT.